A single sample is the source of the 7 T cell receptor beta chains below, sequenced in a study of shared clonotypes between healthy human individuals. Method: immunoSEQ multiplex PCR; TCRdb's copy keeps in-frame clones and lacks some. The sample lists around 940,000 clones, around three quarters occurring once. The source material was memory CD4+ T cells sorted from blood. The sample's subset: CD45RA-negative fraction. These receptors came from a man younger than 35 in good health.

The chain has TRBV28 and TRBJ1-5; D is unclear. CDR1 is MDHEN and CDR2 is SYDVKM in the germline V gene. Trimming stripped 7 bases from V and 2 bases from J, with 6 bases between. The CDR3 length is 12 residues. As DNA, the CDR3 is TGTGCCAGCACGCTTCGCAATCAGCCCCAGCATTTT. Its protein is CASTLRNQPQHF.

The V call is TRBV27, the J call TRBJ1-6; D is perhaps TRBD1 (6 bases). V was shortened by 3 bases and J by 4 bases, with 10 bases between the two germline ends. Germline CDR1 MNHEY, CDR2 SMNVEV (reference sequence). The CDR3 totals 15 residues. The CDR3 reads CASSFTQGYNSPLHF. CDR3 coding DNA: TGTGCCAGCAGTTTCACCCAGGGGTATAATTCACCCCTCCACTTT.

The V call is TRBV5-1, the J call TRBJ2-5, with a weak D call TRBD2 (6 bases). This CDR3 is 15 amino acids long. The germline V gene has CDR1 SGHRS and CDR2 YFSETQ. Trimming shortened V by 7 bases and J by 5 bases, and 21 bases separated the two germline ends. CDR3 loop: CASDCSGWGWETQYF. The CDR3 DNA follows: TGCGCCAGCGATTGTAGCGGCTGGGGGTGGGAGACCCAGTACTTC. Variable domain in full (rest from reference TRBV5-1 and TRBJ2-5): KAGVTQTPRYLIKTRGQQVTLSCSPISGHRSVSWYQQTPGQGLQFLFEYFSETQRNKGNFPGRFSGRQFSNSRSEMNVSTLELGDSALYLCASDCSGWGWETQYFGPGTRLLVL.

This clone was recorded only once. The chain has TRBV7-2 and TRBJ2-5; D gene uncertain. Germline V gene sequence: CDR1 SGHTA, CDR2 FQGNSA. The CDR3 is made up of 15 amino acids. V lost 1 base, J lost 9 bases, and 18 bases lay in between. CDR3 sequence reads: CASSLDGDTRWAQYF. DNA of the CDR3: TGTGCCAGCAGCTTAGACGGAGACACAAGATGGGCCCAGTACTTC.

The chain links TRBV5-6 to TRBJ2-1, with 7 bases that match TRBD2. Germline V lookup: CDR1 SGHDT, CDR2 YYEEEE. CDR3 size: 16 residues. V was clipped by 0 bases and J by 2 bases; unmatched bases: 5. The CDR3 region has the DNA TGTGCCAGCAGCTTGGGCGGGGGACTACCCTACAATGAGCAGTTCTTC. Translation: CASSLGGGLPYNEQFF.

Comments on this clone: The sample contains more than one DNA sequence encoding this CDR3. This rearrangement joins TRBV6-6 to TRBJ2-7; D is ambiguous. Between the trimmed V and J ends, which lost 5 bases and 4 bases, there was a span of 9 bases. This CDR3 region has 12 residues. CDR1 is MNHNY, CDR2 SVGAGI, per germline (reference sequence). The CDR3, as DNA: TGTGCCAGCAGTACGCCTCTTTACGAGCAGTACTTC. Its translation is CASSTPLYEQYF.

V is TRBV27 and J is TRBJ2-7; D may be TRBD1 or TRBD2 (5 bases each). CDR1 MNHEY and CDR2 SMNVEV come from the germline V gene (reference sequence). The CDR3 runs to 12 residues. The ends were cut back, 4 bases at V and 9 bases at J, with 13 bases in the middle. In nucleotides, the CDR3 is TGTGCCAGCAGTTCCAGGGACCGGCTGCAGTACTTC. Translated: CASSSRDRLQYF.